The rows below give T cell receptor beta chains drawn from one sample of a study of T cell responses to AZD1222 COVID-19 vaccine. Repertoires were generated with immunoSEQ multiplex PCR, while TCRdb's copy carries only in-frame clones and drops some. The repertoire holds roughly 200,000 clones, with roughly 91% as singletons. This specimen was peripheral blood, taken on day 0 of MenACWY control vaccination. All receptors derive from an adult in good health. The CDR3 runs from the conserved cysteine through the conserved F or W. Each record gives: V gene, clone size, J gene, D gene, CDR3 length, CDR3 DNA, CDR3 protein. D genes are given only for firm matches. Size is stated for part of the rows, as once, few or many counts, or as a class when the clone is expanded.

>TRBV2|once|TRBJ2-7|-|13
TGTGCCAGCAATCAAAGGGGGGTTGGCGAGCAGTACTTC
CASNQRGVGEQYF
>TRBV10-1|-|TRBJ1-2|TRBD1|15
TGCGCCAGCAGTGAGTCGGTAGGGGGCTCAAATGGCTACACCTTC
CASSESVGGSNGYTF
>TRBV28|-|TRBJ1-1|-|14
TGTGCCAGTCTACTTGGGGCTGCGAACACTGAAGCTTTCTTT
CASLLGAANTEAFF
>TRBV19|few|TRBJ1-6|TRBD1|17
TGTGCCAGTAGTCCGACCCTGGACAGGGTCGGCAATTCACCCCTCCACTTT
CASSPTLDRVGNSPLHF
>TRBV6-5|-|TRBJ1-1|-|14
TGTGCCAGCAGTTCCGCGACAAGGAACACTGAAGCTTTCTTT
CASSSATRNTEAFF
>TRBV5-1|-|TRBJ1-3|-|17
TGCGCCAGCAGCTTGGTAGGGCTCCAAATGCGAGGAAACACCATATATTTT
CASSLVGLQMRGNTIYF
>TRBV9|-|TRBJ2-7|-|14
TGTGCCAGCAGCGTAGAAGTAGTCCCCTACGAGCAGTACTTC
CASSVEVVPYEQYF
>TRBV30|-|TRBJ2-7|TRBD1|14
TGTGCCTGGACGCCGGGACAGGGGGCCAACGAGCAGTACTTC
CAWTPGQGANEQYF
>TRBV9|once|TRBJ2-3|-|12
TGTGCCAGCAGCGTGCCAGGGGGGACGCAGTATTTT
CASSVPGGTQYF
>TRBV7-2|-|TRBJ2-7|-|17
TGTGCCAGCAGCCTATCCGGGACTCCACGAATGGCCTACGAGCAGTACTTC
CASSLSGTPRMAYEQYF
>TRBV6-5|-|TRBJ1-4|-|13
TGTGCCAGCCTCAAGGCGGGCGGAGAAAAACTGTTTTTT
CASLKAGGEKLFF
>TRBV19|-|TRBJ2-1|-|14
TGTGCCAGTAGTATAGTAGGGGGTCGCAATGAGCAGTTCTTC
CASSIVGGRNEQFF
>TRBV27|-|TRBJ2-2|-|20
TGTGCCAGCAGTTTATGGCGCCGGGGTTCGGGCGCCCAGAACACCGGGGAGCTGTTTTTT
CASSLWRRGSGAQNTGELFF
>TRBV11-3|-|TRBJ2-1|-|15
TGTGCCAGCAGCTTATCAGCAACTAACAACAATGAGCAGTTCTTC
CASSLSATNNNEQFF
>TRBV3-1/TRBV3-2|-|TRBJ1-3|-|16
TGTGCCAGCAGCCGGACAGCGACCTACTCTGGAAACACCATATATTTT
CASSRTATYSGNTIYF
>TRBV6-5|-|TRBJ2-1|TRBD2|14
TGTGCCAGCAGGGCAACTAGCGGGGTTAATGAGCAGTTCTTC
CASRATSGVNEQFF
>TRBV28|-|TRBJ1-4|TRBD1|17
TGTGCCAGCAGTTTTTGGCCGGGACAGGCCAAAACGGGAAAACTGTTTTTT
CASSFWPGQAKTGKLFF
>TRBV5-1|-|TRBJ1-3|-|15
TGCGCCAGCAGCGATCCGGGGCATCTAGGAAACACCATATATTTT
CASSDPGHLGNTIYF
>TRBV13|-|TRBJ1-6|-|14
TGTGCCAGCAGCCCCCGACAGAAGCAACCACCCCTCCACTTT
CASSPRQKQPPLHF
>TRBV6-6|-|TRBJ2-3|TRBD2|13
TGTGCCAGCACTGTCCTAGCGGGGGGGCTACAGTATTTT
CASTVLAGGLQYF
>TRBV15|-|TRBJ1-4|-|15
TGTGCCACCAGCAGAGTTGCTGGGTCCGGGGAAAAACTGTTTTTT
CATSRVAGSGEKLFF
>TRBV28|-|TRBJ2-1|TRBD1|15
TGTGCCAGCATCGGACAGGGAGAATCGTACAATGAGCAGTTCTTC
CASIGQGESYNEQFF
>TRBV5-5|-|TRBJ1-2|-|16
TGTGCCAGCAGCTTGGAAGCGGTTGCAGGGATGGGTGGCTACACCTTC
CASSLEAVAGMGGYTF
>TRBV6-1|-|TRBJ1-1|-|13
TGTGCCAGCAGTGGAGCGGGGCACACTGAAGCTTTCTTT
CASSGAGHTEAFF